This record looks at one TCR beta chain sequence and its context. Its antigen remains unidentified. Base qualities are not at hand, and no much larger clone is one base apart. Library creation used the immunoSEQ multiplex PCR assay. The multiplex PCR relied on a mix of 60 forward primers for TCR Vbeta segments and 13 reverse primers for TCR Jbeta segments. The CDR3 region of rearranged TCR beta genes was amplified from genomic DNA by a multiplex PCR assay. On the Illumina HiSeq System, the amplified TCR beta libraries were sequenced as 87-base-pair reads. In the source study's methods: A later analysis counted tens of millions of unique TCR beta chains across the 550 to 700 repertoires, and about 10 million of these chains were shared by at least two donors. Raw reads were error-corrected and collapsed into unique sequences by a nearest-neighbor algorithm in which closely related sequences were merged to remove PCR and sequencing errors. V, D and J gene segments were assigned by aligning CDR3 sequences to IMGT reference sequences. For a sequence to be retained, a match of at least six nucleotides to both a V gene segment and a J gene segment was required. A rearrangement was called productive if the CDR3 had no stop codons and remained in frame with V and J, and every other rearrangement was called non-productive. CDR3 was defined according to IMGT convention as the region running from the second conserved V-encoded cysteine to the conserved J-encoded phenylalanine. In an earlier analysis of more than 550 of the donors, sequences lacking an unambiguous match to a single V gene segment were excluded. An earlier analysis of just under 600 of the donors called V segments functional above 56.7% productive rearrangements and segregating when the between-donor standard deviation exceeded 5%. A statistical classification framework was built to diagnose cytomegalovirus status from the catalog of TCR beta chain sequences. In a later analysis, V and J genes were assigned by comparing TCR nucleotide sequences against IMGT/GENE-DB human TR gene sequences. A later analysis assigned CDR3 sequences and most-parsimonious VDJ recombination scenarios with the TCRdist pipeline. In a later analysis, every TCR beta chain was defined by the combination of its CDR3 amino acid sequence and its V-gene family, and reads without a unique V-gene family were dropped. To address suspected cross-contamination and a sequencing artifact, a later analysis removed some 620 highly shared, low-generation-probability nucleotide sequences. A later analysis calculated a clonal expansion index for each public chain from normalized within-repertoire ranks of inferred template counts. A later analysis computed generation probabilities with a VDJ recombination model fitted to out-of-frame rearrangements, and checked the results against IGoR. In a later analysis, TCR-TCR, TCR-HLA and TCR-CMV co-occurrence was scored with hypergeometric tests, and a repertoire-size bias correction was applied to TCR pairs. A later analysis estimated false discovery rates by permuting HLA or CMV assignments 20 times. A later analysis grouped co-occurring TCRs with DBSCAN, adding TCRdist sequence similarity when clustering within HLA-allele-positive subsets. For co-occurrence clustering, repertoires with fewer than 30,000 or more than 120,000 public chains were excluded, along with roughly five repertoires with anomalous nucleotide sharing. TCRdb took this table from immuneACCESS and kept in-frame rearrangements with V and J called. Such tables lack part of the clones; where checked against another copy, unresolved V genes explain under half of the gap, and the rest is unexplained. V and J calls and clone size are given by that table; D and trimming were obtained from the DNA. For this sample the table gives 85,000 to 120,000 clones, of which about 76% were detected only once. The top ten hold around 5.8% of the sample.

The data stem from a study of cytomegalovirus exposure and HLA in healthy donors (dated by TCRdb to 2016 to 2017). Notes on the research overall: According to an earlier analysis of 587 of the donors, about 179 million T cells yielded 120 million or so unique TCR beta sequences and more than 250 Gb of sequence data. An early release that covered about 600 HLA-typed donors contained about 300 gigabases of sequencing data and about 84 million unique TCR sequences. Of the 300 to 500 genotyped donors, 65% to 90% were placed in the genetic ancestry cluster associated with self-reported Caucasian donors. The aim of the study was to test whether cataloging public T cell receptors could identify signatures of past pathogen exposure. The study profiled the T cell repertoires of approximately 700 subjects by immunosequencing and related them to cytomegalovirus serostatus. Along with the approximately 600-subject first cohort, a separate validation cohort of more than 90 different subjects was used. To predict cytomegalovirus infection status, the study combined high-throughput TCR immunosequencing, statistical association of individual TCRs with disease status, and machine learning. In a later analysis, previously published TCR beta repertoires from 670 or so donors were re-analyzed and high-resolution HLA genotyping was added so that TCR occurrence patterns could be studied. Rather than drawing on any new phenotypic data, the later analysis identified candidate immune exposures from TCR beta sequences and the way those sequences occurred across donors. An earlier analysis of roughly 600 of the donors used high-throughput TCR beta sequencing to judge whether each TCR beta V gene segment behaved as functional or pseudogenic. Donor age, sex, ethnicity and CMV serostatus were collected together with the repertoire data. In a later genetic analysis, genome-wide SNP genotypes for about 65% of the roughly 700 donors were used, and that subset was treated as a discovery cohort. Every repertoire in the discovery cohort had been generated on one and the same sequencing platform. Both class I and class II loci were covered by HLA typing, at four-digit resolution. The number of typed donors differed by locus: about 620-630 for A, B, C, DRB1 and DQB1; some 500 for DQA1; some 590 for DPA1; and approximately 450 for DPB1. Roughly 5 DR-DQ haplotypes were handled as single units for association and clustering because linkage in the cohort was strong. Across 398 genotyped donors of the cohort, an average of about 200,000 unique TCR beta nucleotide sequences per donor were sequenced, and approximately 17% of those sequences were non-productive. Study-wide findings and limitations: An earlier analysis of around 600 of the donors showed that most TCR beta V segments appeared in productive rearrangements either about 87% or about 30% of the time, which broadly matched IMGT annotations. The earlier analysis of some 560 of the donors excluded over 15 rarely observed V segments, including chromosome 9 orphons, because counts were too low. In a later analysis, HLA-associated TCR beta chains showed more clonal expansion and lower generation probabilities than non-associated chains that were equally common. HLA typing was unavailable for some donors at each locus, so association tests used only the typed subset. In a later analysis, most CMV-associated TCR beta chains were found to appear HLA-restricted, with HLA associations seemingly driven largely by CMV exposure. V-gene and J-gene trimming of TCR beta chains was associated with a missense DCLRE1C variant in a later genetic analysis, and the association was replicated in an independent cohort. Across donors, most TCR sequences were observed very rarely, whereas some public TCRs were present in many individuals. Compared with the roughly 670-donor mean, donors in an Asian-associated ancestry cluster had fewer N-insertions in productive TCRs, according to a later genetic analysis. Several of the top co-occurrence clusters appeared to be linked to parvovirus B19, influenza, CMV and Epstein-Barr virus, according to a later analysis. A further reported finding was that TCR beta sequences accurately predicted the HLA-A and HLA-B alleles for most subjects in the first cohort. The 87-base-pair reads could not distinguish some IMGT-functional V segments, including TRBV6-2 and TRBV6-3, so those segments were excluded. In vitro tests confirmed that a few of the cytomegalovirus-associated TCR beta chains recognize cytomegalovirus antigens. When HLA alleles, especially DR and DQ, strongly co-occurred, TCR associations were difficult to assign to individual alleles. For the cohort, immune exposure information was limited to CMV serostatus. The classifier was reported to diagnose cytomegalovirus status with high specificity and sensitivity in both the original cohort and the validation cohort. According to a later analysis, TCR association rates differed among HLA loci, with DRB1 alleles showing the most associated TCRs and HLA-C alleles showing the fewest. In the study, approximately 160 TCR beta chains were listed as associated with cytomegalovirus. In this cohort, only TCR beta chains were sequenced, and detectable features were limited by the absence of alpha or paired-chain data. A group of highly shared sequence variants was considered likely to be a technical artifact of the sequencing pipeline. The authors suggested that the approach could potentially be generalized to other disease states and immunological phenotypes. In a later analysis, around 17,000 TCR beta sequences were associated with specific HLA alleles at a false discovery rate of 0.05. Linkage disequilibrium might explain the correlated functional status among segregating V segments, but an unknown experimental factor could not be ruled out. Roughly uniform sequencing depth across donors was assumed in presence/absence analyses, although this assumption may not hold.

After removal of 3 bases from V and 7 bases from J, the junction retains 6 bases not matched to a gene. The germline V gene gives CDR1 as SGHTA and CDR2 as FQGTGA. From the cysteine up to the phenylalanine, the CDR3 has a length of 14 residues. The DNA shown is the 42-base CDR3, in frame from base 1. The cohort comprised some 700 healthy bone marrow donors. Cohort members were all nominally healthy when sampled, although unrecorded immune exposures were likely present. The donor tested CMV seropositive, placing the donor among the approximately 290 seropositive members of the cohort. A peripheral blood sample was provided by each donor, and peripheral blood mononuclear cells were used for TCR beta sequencing. The Qiagen DNeasy Blood Extraction Kit was used to extract genomic DNA from the blood cell samples.

The rearranged segments are TRBV7-3 and TRBJ2-1; TRBD2 agrees with 7 junctional bases. Sequencing was carried out using PBMCs. The sequence was obtained from a woman between 50 and 59 years old in good health and CMV-seropositive. The CDR3 reads CASSFAGGWNEQFF. The sequence in DNA is TGTGCCAGCAGCTTTGCCGGGGGGTGGAATGAGCAGTTCTTC.